This entry describes one T cell receptor beta chain. Patients with a history of autoimmune disease or on systemic immunosuppression were excluded. The data stem from a study of OX40 agonist ivuxolimab in advanced cancers. Data came from immunoSEQ multiplex PCR; TCRdb stores just in-frame clones and leaves some out. The profile covers around 81,000 clones, with around 80% appearing a single time and around 6.6% taken by the ten largest. The CDR3 is 16 residues long. V was pared by 4 bases and J by 5 bases, with 20 bases between. Germline CDR1 and CDR2: SGHTA and FQGNSA. This chain links TRBV7-2 with TRBJ2-5; perhaps TRBD1 as D (5 bases). The TCR sequence derives from an adult with an advanced solid tumor such as melanoma, head and neck, liver or kidney cancer. The specimen comprised CD4+ or CD8+ T cells sorted from blood, sampled in a trial of the OX40 agonist ivuxolimab. DNA of the CDR3: TGTGCCAGCAGCTCGGTCATCAGGGAATTGGTCGAGACCCAGTACTTC. Translated: CASSSVIRELVETQYF.